This TCR beta chain was sequenced in a study of T cell changes during pregnancy in multiple sclerosis. Repertoires were generated with immunoSEQ multiplex PCR, while TCRdb's copy carries only in-frame clones and drops some. The profile shows over 35,000 clones, 80% to 95% of them singletons. The CDR3 contains 15 residues. Trimming took 0 bases from V and 6 from J; bases not matched to a gene: 4. Germline CDR1 and CDR2: SGHAT and FQDESV (reference sequence). The chain combines TRBV11-1 with TRBJ2-4, with TRBD2 matching 8 bases. Sequenced: peripheral blood. The receptor was isolated from a female donor with multiple sclerosis, enrolled in a pregnancy study. CDR3 nucleotides: TGTGCCAGCAGCTTAGCCCCCGGGGGGGGAAACATTCAGTACTTC. This sequence encodes CASSLAPGGGNIQYF.